This T cell receptor beta chain was sequenced during a study of OX40 agonist ivuxolimab in advanced cancers. TCRdb's copy holds only in-frame clones and misses some; the assay was immunoSEQ multiplex PCR. The profile covers around 11,000 clones, with around 80% appearing a single time and about 14% taken by the ten largest. Unmatched junction bases numbered 8, after V lost 5 bases and J lost 6 bases. Germline loops: CDR1 SEHNR, CDR2 FQNEAQ (reference sequence). The CDR3 sequence is 16 residues long. The origin of this receptor is an adult with an advanced solid tumor such as melanoma, head and neck, liver or kidney cancer. Source: CD4+ or CD8+ T cells sorted from blood, taken in a trial of the OX40 agonist ivuxolimab. The chain combines TRBV7-9 with TRBJ2-2; 11 bases match TRBD2. The DNA of the CDR3 is TGTGCCAGCAGCGCCACTAGCGGGAGATTCCCCGGGGAGCTGTTTTTT. Protein: CASSATSGRFPGELFF.